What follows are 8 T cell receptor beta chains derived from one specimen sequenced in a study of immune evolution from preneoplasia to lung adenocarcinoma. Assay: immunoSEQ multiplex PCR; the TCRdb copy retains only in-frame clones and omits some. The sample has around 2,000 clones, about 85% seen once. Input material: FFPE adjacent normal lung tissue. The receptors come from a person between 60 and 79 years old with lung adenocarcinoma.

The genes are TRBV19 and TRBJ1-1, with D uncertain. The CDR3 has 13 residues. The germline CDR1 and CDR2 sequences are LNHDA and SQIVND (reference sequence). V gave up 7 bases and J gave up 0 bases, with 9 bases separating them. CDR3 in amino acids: CASKASVNTEAFF. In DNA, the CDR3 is TGTGCCAGTAAGGCCAGTGTGAACACTGAAGCTTTCTTT.

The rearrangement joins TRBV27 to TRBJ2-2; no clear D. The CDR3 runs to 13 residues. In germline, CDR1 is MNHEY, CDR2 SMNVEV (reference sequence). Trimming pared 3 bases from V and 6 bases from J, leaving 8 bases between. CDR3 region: CASSFGGPGELFF. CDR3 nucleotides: TGTGCCAGCAGTTTTGGTGGGCCCGGGGAGCTGTTTTTT.

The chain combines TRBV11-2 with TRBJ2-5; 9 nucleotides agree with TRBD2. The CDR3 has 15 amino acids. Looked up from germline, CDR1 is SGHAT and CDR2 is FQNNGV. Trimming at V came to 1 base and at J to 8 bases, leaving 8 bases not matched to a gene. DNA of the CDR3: TGTGCCAGCAGCTTAGTAGGACTAGCGCCCGCTACCCAGTACTTC. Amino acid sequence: CASSLVGLAPATQYF.

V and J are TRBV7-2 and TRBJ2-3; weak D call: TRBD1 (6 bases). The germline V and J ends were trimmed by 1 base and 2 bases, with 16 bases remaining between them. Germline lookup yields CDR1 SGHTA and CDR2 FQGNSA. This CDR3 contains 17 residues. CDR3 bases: TGTGCCAGCAGCTTAGTAGGTACAGGGTTCAACACAGATACGCAGTATTTT. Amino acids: CASSLVGTGFNTDTQYF.

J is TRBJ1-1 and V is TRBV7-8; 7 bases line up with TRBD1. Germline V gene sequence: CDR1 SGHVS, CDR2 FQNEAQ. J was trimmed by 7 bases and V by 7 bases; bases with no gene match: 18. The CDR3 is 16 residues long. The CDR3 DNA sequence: TGTGCCAGCATCGCAGGGGGTCTAAATTTCAGAGGTGAAGCTTTCTTT. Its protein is CASIAGGLNFRGEAFF.

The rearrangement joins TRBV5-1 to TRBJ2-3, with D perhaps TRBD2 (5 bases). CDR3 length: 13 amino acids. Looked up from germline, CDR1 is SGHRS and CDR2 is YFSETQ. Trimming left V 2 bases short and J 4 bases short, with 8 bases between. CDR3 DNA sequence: TGCGCCAGCAGCTTAAGCGGAGCAGATACGCAGTATTTT. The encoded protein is CASSLSGADTQYF.

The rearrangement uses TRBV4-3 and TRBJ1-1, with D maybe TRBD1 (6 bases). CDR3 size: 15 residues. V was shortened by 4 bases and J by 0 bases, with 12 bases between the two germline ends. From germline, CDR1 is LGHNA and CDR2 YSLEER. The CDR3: CASSPRTAMNTEAFF. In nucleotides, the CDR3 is TGCGCCAGCAGCCCGCGGACAGCGATGAACACTGAAGCTTTCTTT.

The DNA for the CDR3 is TGTGCCAGCAGCCAAGTTGCAGCGGGGGGTCTCCAAGAGACCCAGTACTTC. Protein product: CASSQVAAGGLQETQYF. The rearrangement uses TRBV4-2 and TRBJ2-5, with 9 nucleotides matching TRBD2. This CDR3 comprises 17 residues. Germline trimming cut 1 base from V and 1 base from J; bases unmatched to any gene: 7. Germline V lookup: CDR1 LGHNA, CDR2 YNFKEQ.